The clone carrying this TCR beta chain was recorded only once. Its specificity is not known. This sample is drawn from a study of Ad26.COV2.S vaccination and SARS-CoV-2 variants. Looking at the study overall: Donor got 5x10^10 or 1x10^11 viral particles of Ad26.COV2.S. Study-level results: Placebo recipients trailed vaccine recipients in spike-specific TCR breadth.

Profiled with immunoSEQ multiplex PCR; TCRdb holds only in-frame clones, not every one. The sample lists around 380,000 clones, approximately 86% occurring once. CDR1 is SGHAT and CDR2 is FQNNGV in the germline V gene. This CDR3 contains 13 residues. V was pared by 0 bases and J by 9 bases, with 9 bases between. Treatment in this sample: roughly 19 received Ad26.COV2.S at low or high dose, single or two shots; 5 received placebo; per-sample allocation not given. Specimen acquisition occurred on day 63 following the initial vaccine or placebo injection. This clonotype was sampled from a person aged 18 to 59 who received the Ad26.COV2.S COVID-19 vaccine or a placebo. The sample here was peripheral blood, taken in a trial of Ad26.COV2.S vaccine versus placebo. This chain links TRBV11-2 with TRBJ2-1; D could derive from TRBD1 or TRBD2 (5 bases each). The CDR3 spells CASSLDRGGEQFF. The CDR3 bases are TGTGCCAGCAGCTTAGATCGGGGCGGTGAGCAGTTCTTC.